This T cell receptor (beta chain) was captured by sequencing in a study of blood T cells in healthy people across ages. Investigators took 8.5 to 10 milliliters of peripheral blood from every donor. The CDR3 loop spans 19 amino acids. V lost 2 bases and J lost 1; bases outside the gene matches: 14. Germline V gene lookup returns CDR1 ENHRY and CDR2 SYGVKD. Combining a sample-barcoded 5' primer with a J-beta primer mix, a second PCR ran for roughly 7 to 11 cycles. One entry per CDR3 protein results from TCRdb running MiXCR on the 5' RACE reads. The table has 590,000 or so distinct CDR3 sequences, approximately 30% seen once. General observations from the study: It was the long-lived donors that had more naive CD4+ cells and higher diversity than aged donors. With donor CMV status unknown, expanded clonotype changes were possibly confounded.

At least ten counts were recorded for this clonotype. What it binds is unknown. The sample comprised blood. The chain links TRBV10-3 to TRBJ2-7; TRBD1 agrees at 10 bases. The receptor comes from a woman older than 75 in good health. CDR3 DNA sequence: TGTGCCATCAGTGAGCACCGGACAGGGGGAAGCAGGGAGTCCTACGAGCAGTACTTC. Its translation is CAISEHRTGGSRESYEQYF.